The 31 T cell receptor beta chains below come from one sample, sequenced in a study of T-cell reconstitution after alpha-beta-depleted transplantation in children. A library of TCRbeta sequences, prepared with unique molecular identifiers, was generated. One entry per CDR3 protein results from TCRdb running MiXCR on the PCR reads. The data hold hundreds of thousands of distinct CDR3 sequences, with over 9.5% observed a single time. The sequences come from PBMCs, collected before TCRalphabeta/CD19-depleted stem cell transplant. The origin of the receptors is a child aged 2-9 years with inherited bone marrow failure, due to receive a stem cell transplant.

This clonotype was recorded at least ten times. The rearrangement joins TRBV29-1 to TRBJ2-1; 8 positions agree with TRBD2. Germline loops: CDR1 SQVTM, CDR2 ANQGSEA. V gave up 3 bases and J gave up 9 bases; unmatched junction bases: 7. The CDR3 extends over 13 amino acids. The CDR3 here is CSVEREARSEQFF. The CDR3 DNA sequence: TGCAGCGTTGAGCGGGAGGCTCGGAGTGAGCAGTTCTTC.

Only a few counts were recorded for this clonotype. The chain combines TRBV27 with TRBJ2-1; D ambiguous. This CDR3 is 15 amino acids long. V was shortened by 7 bases and J by 3 bases, with 16 bases between the two germline ends. In germline, CDR1 is MNHEY, CDR2 SMNVEV (reference sequence). CDR3 residues: CASNSLGWGYNEQFF. CDR3 sequence (DNA): TGTGCCAGCAATTCCTTAGGATGGGGCTACAATGAGCAGTTCTTC.

In this sample, this clonotype turned up many times. DNA for the CDR3: TGCAGTGCTAGTAAGCCTAGCACAGATACGCAGTATTTT. Residues: CSASKPSTDTQYF. The V gene is TRBV20-1, the J gene TRBJ2-3, with D uncertain. This CDR3 spans 13 amino acids. The V end lost 3 bases, the J end lost 0 bases, and 7 bases lay between the germline ends. Per germline, CDR1 DFQATT and CDR2 SNEGSKA (reference sequence).

This clonotype was seen repeatedly, ten times or more. V usage is TRBV5-1 and J usage is TRBJ2-1; D is undetermined. Per the germline V gene, CDR1 is SGHRS and CDR2 is YFSETQ. Trimming took off 4 bases at V and 6 bases at J, with 11 bases between the two ends. This CDR3 region has 13 residues. The CDR3 reads CASSIGPPNEQFF. The CDR3 DNA follows: TGCGCCAGCAGCATCGGGCCCCCCAATGAGCAGTTCTTC.

This clonotype showed up many times. V is TRBV28 and J is TRBJ2-7, with 11 bases that match TRBD2. Germline CDR1 MDHEN, CDR2 SYDVKM. The J segment lost 0 bases and the V segment lost 3 bases, leaving 7 bases of the junction unmatched. The length of the CDR3 is 17 residues. The CDR3 region has the DNA TGTGCCAGCAGTTTTACTAGCGGGAGTTTAAGCTCCTACGAGCAGTACTTC. It yields the protein CASSFTSGSLSSYEQYF.

In its sample, this clonotype was seen many times. The chain uses TRBV29-1 and TRBJ2-1; 7 bases agree with TRBD2. Germline CDR1 reads SQVTM; CDR2 reads ANQGSEA. V lost 7 bases and J lost 4; bases outside the gene matches: 13. CDR3 length equals 15 residues. Here the CDR3 reads CSGLPGLTSYNEQFF. DNA for the CDR3: TGCAGCGGGCTCCCGGGACTAACCTCTTACAATGAGCAGTTCTTC.

Many counts were recorded for this clonotype. The chain couples TRBV28 to TRBJ2-1; TRBD2 matches 15 bases. The junction had 5 bases not matched to a gene; V was cut back by 7 bases and J by 7 bases. The CDR3 runs 15 residues. Germline V lookup: CDR1 MDHEN, CDR2 SYDVKM. The CDR3 is CASIFGTSGGNEQFF. In DNA, the CDR3 is TGTGCCAGCATCTTTGGGACTAGCGGGGGGAATGAGCAGTTCTTC.

This clonotype was seen ten or more times. The chain is built from TRBV7-2 and TRBJ2-7, with no clear D. Looked up from germline, CDR1 is SGHTA and CDR2 is FQGNSA. The CDR3 contains 14 residues. V lost 1 base and J 5 bases, leaving 12 bases between the germline ends. The CDR3 region is CASSLVFSSHEQYF. For the CDR3, the DNA is TGTGCCAGCAGCTTAGTATTTAGCAGCCACGAGCAGTACTTC.

This clonotype was detected ten times or more. The chain links TRBV13 to TRBJ1-2; tentatively, D is TRBD1 (6 bases). Looked up from germline, CDR1 is PRHDT and CDR2 is FYEKMQ (reference sequence). The CDR3 is made up of 12 amino acids. Trimming cost V 5 bases and J 8 bases, with 12 bases left between them. The CDR3 loop is CASSIRTVGYTF. The CDR3 region has the DNA TGTGCCAGCAGCATAAGGACAGTCGGCTACACCTTC.

This clonotype was seen at least ten times. The genes are TRBV7-6 and TRBJ2-7; D not certain. Trimming left V 2 bases short and J 6 bases short, with 20 bases between. The CDR3 is made up of 16 amino acids. Germline CDR1 SGHVS, CDR2 FNYEAQ. The CDR3 DNA sequence: TGTGCCAGCAGCTTAAAGGTCTGGGCGGCCGATTCCGAGCAGTACTTC. This codes for CASSLKVWAADSEQYF.

This clonotype was found many times. The V gene is TRBV29-1, the J gene TRBJ2-6; D may correspond to TRBD1 or TRBD2 (6 bases each). V lost 4 bases and J lost 4, with 11 bases in between. This CDR3 spans 14 amino acids. Germline V CDR1 and CDR2: SQVTM, ANQGSEA. Here the CDR3 DNA reads TGCAGCGTTGTAGGGGGGCTGGGGGCCAACGTCCTGACTTTC. Translated: CSVVGGLGANVLTF.

This clonotype was seen ten or more times. The chain combines TRBV6-2 or TRBV6-3 with TRBJ2-7, with TRBD1 as a possible D gene (5 bases). CDR1 is MNHEY, CDR2 SVGEGT, per germline. This CDR3 is built from 12 residues. V was shortened by 10 bases and J by 7 bases, with 17 bases between the two germline ends. CDR3 region: CATTGRLGEQYF. The CDR3 DNA is TGTGCCACCACAGGACGCCTGGGGGAGCAGTACTTC.

This clonotype was recorded at least ten times. The V call is TRBV7-2, the J call TRBJ2-7; TRBD2 matches at 11 bases. V lost 5 bases, J lost 5 bases, and 8 bases stayed unmatched. Germline V gene lookup returns CDR1 SGHTA and CDR2 FQGNSA. The CDR3 spans 15 residues. CDR3 sequence (DNA): TGTGCCAGCAGCCTTAAGACTAGCGGGAAGAACGAGCAGTACTTC. Encoded protein: CASSLKTSGKNEQYF.

This clonotype was observed many times. The chain combines TRBV28 with TRBJ2-1; D is possibly TRBD1 (6 bases). Per the germline V gene, CDR1 is MDHEN and CDR2 is SYDVKM. CDR3 size: 15 residues. Trimming cost V 3 bases and J 8 bases, with 17 bases left between them. The CDR3 DNA reads TGTGCCAGCAGTTTCCCCCTGACAGAGGGGGATGAGCAGTTCTTC. It encodes CASSFPLTEGDEQFF. Full variable domain (remainder filled in from reference TRBV28 and TRBJ2-1): DVKVTQSSRYLVKRTGEKVFLECVQDMDHENMFWYRQDPGLGLRLIYFSYDVKMKEKGDIPEGYSVSREKKERFSLILESASTNQTSMYLCASSFPLTEGDEQFFGPGTRLTVL.

This clonotype has more than one count but fewer than ten. This chain joins TRBV20-1 and TRBJ2-2; 9 nucleotides match TRBD1. CDR1 is DFQATT and CDR2 is SNEGSKA in the germline V gene (reference sequence). V was clipped by 0 bases and J by 3 bases; unmatched bases: 8. The CDR3 totals 17 residues. CDR3 protein: CSARDPGTGRDTGELFF. CDR3 nucleotides: TGCAGTGCTAGAGACCCCGGGACAGGGCGGGACACCGGGGAGCTGTTTTTT.

Many counts were recorded for this clonotype. The CDR3 protein is CASSTTSGSNHEQYF. CDR3 bases: TGTGCCAGCTCAACGACTAGCGGGAGTAACCACGAGCAGTACTTC. The chain links TRBV18 to TRBJ2-7; 12 bases fit TRBD2. Germline loops: CDR1 KGHSH, CDR2 LQKENI. The CDR3 is made up of 15 amino acids. Losses at the gene ends were 5 bases for V and 5 bases for J; bases not matched to a gene: 7.

This clonotype was observed many times. CDR3 bases: TGCGCCAGCAGCGACACAGGGCTTCTTTCACCCCTCCACTTT. Translating gives CASSDTGLLSPLHF. This rearrangement joins TRBV5-1 to TRBJ1-6, with TRBD1 as a possible D gene (6 bases). The CDR3 length is 14 residues. Germline loops: CDR1 SGHRS, CDR2 YFSETQ. V gave up 4 bases and J gave up 9 bases, with 14 bases separating them.

The rearrangement joins TRBV6-5 to TRBJ1-4; a possible D gene is TRBD1 (6 bases). The CDR3 contains 13 residues. The ends were cut back, 6 bases at V and 4 bases at J, with 9 bases in the middle. Germline-derived CDR1 and CDR2 are MNHEY and SVGAGI. The CDR3 here is CASSDRSNEKLFF. CDR3 nucleotides: TGTGCCAGCAGCGACAGGAGTAATGAAAAACTGTTTTTT.

This clonotype was seen repeatedly, ten times or more. The chain carries TRBV5-6 and TRBJ2-7; a possible D gene is TRBD2 (6 bases). The germline V and J ends were trimmed by 5 bases and 5 bases, with 20 bases remaining between them. This CDR3 is built from 15 residues. In germline, CDR1 is SGHDT, CDR2 YYEEEE. The CDR3 coding sequence is TGTGCCAGCAGAGACCGGGACTTTTGGCTAAACGAGCAGTACTTC. Its translation is CASRDRDFWLNEQYF. Supplemented by reference TRBV5-6 and TRBJ2-7, the full variable domain reads DAGVTQSPTHLIKTRGQQVTLRCSPKSGHDTVSWYQQALGQGPQFIFQYYEEEERQRGNFPDRFSGHQFPNYSSELNVNALLLGDSALYLCASRDRDFWLNEQYFGPGTRLTVT.

This clonotype was counted between two and nine times. This chain uses TRBV6-2 or TRBV6-3 with TRBJ2-3, with D hard to call. The germline CDR1 and CDR2 sequences are MNHEY and SVGEGT. The CDR3 extends over 17 amino acids. V was trimmed by 0 bases and J by 2 bases, leaving 15 bases between them. The DNA for the CDR3 is TGTGCCAGCAGTTACTCGCCGGGCCAGGAGTACACAGATACGCAGTATTTT. It yields the protein CASSYSPGQEYTDTQYF.

This clonotype was counted once. This chain joins TRBV3-1 and TRBJ2-6, with 7 bases aligning to TRBD2. CDR3 size: 19 residues. V shed 11 bases, J shed 4 bases, and the junction held 23 bases outside the gene matches. Germline V gives CDR1 LGHDT, CDR2 YNNKEL (reference sequence). The CDR3 loop reads CACGSLRGVLLTGANVLTF. Written as DNA, the CDR3 is TGTGCCTGCGGATCGTTACGGGGGGTTCTATTGACCGGGGCCAACGTCCTGACTTTC.

This clonotype has a count of ten or more. This chain links TRBV28 with TRBJ2-2; D gene ambiguous. There are 13 residues in the CDR3. From germline, CDR1 is MDHEN and CDR2 SYDVKM. V lost 1 base and J lost 2, with 2 bases in between. The CDR3 nucleotides read TGTGCCAGCAGTTTATTCAACACCGGGGAGCTGTTTTTT. This sequence encodes CASSLFNTGELFF.

This clonotype was detected only a few times. The gene calls are TRBV29-1 and TRBJ1-2; 7 bases align to TRBD1. Per germline, CDR1 SQVTM and CDR2 ANQGSEA. The CDR3 spans 17 residues. V dropped 0 bases and J dropped 8; count of bases not matched to a gene: 18. The CDR3 DNA sequence: TGCAGCGTTGAAGATAAGGGCGGACCGACAGGGATTGGGGGCTACACCTTC. Translated, it gives CSVEDKGGPTGIGGYTF.

The table lists this clonotype with many counts. This chain uses TRBV2 with TRBJ1-5; D not resolved. The germline V gene has CDR1 SNHLY and CDR2 FYNNEI. Deletions cut 9 bases from V and 4 bases from J, with 19 bases between. This CDR3 spans 15 amino acids. The CDR3 loop reads CASSYLGLGNQPQHF. CDR3 coding DNA: TGTGCCAGTTCCTATCTCGGGTTGGGGAATCAGCCCCAGCATTTT.

The sample holds many counts of this clonotype. V and J are TRBV5-1 and TRBJ2-3; 14 nucleotides line up with TRBD2. Trimming at V came to 9 bases and at J to 1 base, leaving 10 bases not matched to a gene. Germline V gene sequence: CDR1 SGHRS, CDR2 YFSETQ. The CDR3 has 17 residues. The DNA for the CDR3 is TGCGCCAACTATGGGACTAGCGGGAGATGCGGCACAGATACGCAGTATTTT. Translated, it gives CANYGTSGRCGTDTQYF.

This clonotype was picked up many times. The CDR3, as DNA: TGTGCCAGCAGTTCCGGGCTAGCGGGAATCACAGATACGCAGTATTTT. As protein: CASSSGLAGITDTQYF. The genes are TRBV28 and TRBJ2-3, with 9 positions matching TRBD2. V dropped 4 bases and J dropped 2; count of bases not matched to a gene: 7. The CDR3 totals 16 residues. In germline, CDR1 is MDHEN, CDR2 SYDVKM.

This clonotype came up many times. The chain's CDR3 is CASSRLTGSTYEQYF. Written as DNA, the CDR3 is TGCGCCAGCAGCCGACTGACAGGGTCGACCTACGAGCAGTACTTC. V and J are TRBV4-3 and TRBJ2-7; 7 nucleotides line up with TRBD1. Germline CDR1 and CDR2: LGHNA and YSLEER. Losses at the gene ends were 4 bases for V and 2 bases for J; bases not matched to a gene: 8. The CDR3 runs to 15 residues.

Many counts were recorded for this clonotype. The gene calls are TRBV12-3 or TRBV12-4 and TRBJ2-3; the D is unclear. Trimming stripped 3 bases from V and 0 bases from J, with 10 bases between. The CDR3 totals 15 residues. The CDR3 nucleotides read TGTGCCAGCAGTTTGGTCACAGTAAGCACAGATACGCAGTATTTT. Translated: CASSLVTVSTDTQYF.

CDR3 sequence (DNA): TGCAGTGCTAGAGAGGAGGCAGAGAGCTCCTACGAGCAGTACTTC. Residues: CSAREEAESSYEQYF. J is TRBJ2-7 and V is TRBV20-1, with D perhaps matching TRBD2 (5 bases). The CDR3 extends over 15 amino acids. The V and J ends lost 0 bases and 0 bases respectively, with 12 bases between them. Germline lookup yields CDR1 DFQATT and CDR2 SNEGSKA (reference sequence).

In this sample, this clonotype turned up many times. The chain links TRBV4-2 to TRBJ2-1; D remains ambiguous. The CDR3 length is 12 residues. Germline V lookup: CDR1 LGHNA, CDR2 YNFKEQ. Trimming stripped 0 bases from V and 6 bases from J, with 3 bases between. The CDR3 protein is CASSQEVNEQFF. In DNA, the CDR3 is TGTGCCAGCAGCCAAGAAGTCAATGAGCAGTTCTTC.

In this sample, this clonotype turned up many times. V is TRBV2 and J is TRBJ2-5; no firm D call. The CDR3 contains 14 residues. Germline V gene sequence: CDR1 SNHLY, CDR2 FYNNEI. Trimming removed 2 bases at V and 1 base at J, with 8 bases between. CDR3 protein: CASSEIGFQETQYF. The CDR3, as DNA: TGTGCCAGCAGTGAAATCGGGTTCCAAGAGACCCAGTACTTC.